The sequence of this T cell receptor beta chain was determined in a study of T-cell memory formation after mild COVID-19. Study as a whole: TCR clusters showed largely donor specificity.

Germline CDR1 is SSHAT and CDR2 is FNYEAQ (reference sequence). CDR3 length: 13 amino acids. A single record per CDR3 protein comes from TCRdb applying MiXCR to the 5' RACE reads. The sample carries around 200,000 distinct CDR3 sequences, around 30% recorded once. Comment on this clonotype: The junction does not match germline at one end; this may be a read error.

The chain uses TRBV7-7 and TRBJ2-5; D not resolved. Material for sequencing was PBMCs or a T cell subset sorted from them (not recorded which). The TCR comes from an adult woman who had mild COVID-19 (a few samples of this study predate the infection). Cell type and time point are not known. CDR3 protein: CASSLVVQETQYF. CDR3 in DNA: TGTGCTAGCAGCTTAGTCGTCCAAGAGACCCAGTACTTC.